The T cell receptor (beta chain) under discussion was sequenced for a study of chemoradiotherapy in HPV16-positive cancers. Overall study results and limits: During treatment, candidate HPV-specific clones and E7-related motifs expanded in tumor.

CDR1 and CDR2 (germline): SGHTS, YDEGEE. Trimming cost V 4 bases and J 4 bases, with 10 bases left between them. The CDR3 runs to 13 residues. TCRdb's table, derived via immunoSEQ multiplex PCR, lists solely in-frame clones and lacks some. This table holds roughly 3,500 clones, roughly three quarters found once. As to this clone: Its target is not known.

This chain connects TRBV5-8 to TRBJ2-3, with a tentative D call TRBD2 (6 bases). Sampling was done from a patient who underwent chemoradiotherapy. The TCR comes from a human donor with HPV-associated anogenital cancer. The CDR3 spells CASSRDSPDTQYF. The CDR3 DNA sequence: TGTGCCAGCAGCCGGGACTCCCCAGATACGCAGTATTTT.